This section outlines one TCR beta chain sequence together with its context. The CDR3 totals 14 residues. CDR1 and CDR2 (germline): MNHNS, SASEGT. V was clipped by 8 bases and J by 7 bases; unmatched bases: 9. The sample is drawn from a study of technical replicates of blood from four donors. Profiled with immunoSEQ multiplex PCR; TCRdb holds only in-frame clones, not every one. The repertoire consists of about 53,000 clones, with around 84% occurring once and the leading ten covering about 5%. The V gene is TRBV6-1, the J gene TRBJ1-4; 8 nucleotides line up with TRBD1. What was sequenced was PBMCs. The clonotype was recovered from a human donor in good health. Some clones in this sample may be carry-over from other donors' samples. CDR3 nucleotides: TGTGCCAGCCACCCCGGGACAGGCGTTGAAAAACTGTTTTTT. Amino acid sequence: CASHPGTGVEKLFF.